This entry concerns a single TCR beta chain. V was pared by 1 base and J by 0 bases, with 2 bases of the junction left unmatched. Germline V gives CDR1 SGHRS, CDR2 YFSETQ. This CDR3 has 17 amino acids. This specimen belongs to a study of blood T cells in healthy people across ages. The second PCR ran roughly 7 to 11 cycles with a sample-barcoded 5' primer and J-beta primers. TCRdb passed the 5' RACE reads through MiXCR, listing each CDR3 protein once. The sample records some 1.4 million distinct CDR3 sequences, roughly 40% being singletons. The sequence derives from a woman aged 18-29 years in good health. The chain links TRBV5-1 to TRBJ2-2; 11 bases match TRBD2. Material: blood. CDR3 in DNA: TGCGCCAGCAGCTTGACTAGCGGGGGCCCGAACACCGGGGAGCTGTTTTTT. Its translation is CASSLTSGGPNTGELFF.